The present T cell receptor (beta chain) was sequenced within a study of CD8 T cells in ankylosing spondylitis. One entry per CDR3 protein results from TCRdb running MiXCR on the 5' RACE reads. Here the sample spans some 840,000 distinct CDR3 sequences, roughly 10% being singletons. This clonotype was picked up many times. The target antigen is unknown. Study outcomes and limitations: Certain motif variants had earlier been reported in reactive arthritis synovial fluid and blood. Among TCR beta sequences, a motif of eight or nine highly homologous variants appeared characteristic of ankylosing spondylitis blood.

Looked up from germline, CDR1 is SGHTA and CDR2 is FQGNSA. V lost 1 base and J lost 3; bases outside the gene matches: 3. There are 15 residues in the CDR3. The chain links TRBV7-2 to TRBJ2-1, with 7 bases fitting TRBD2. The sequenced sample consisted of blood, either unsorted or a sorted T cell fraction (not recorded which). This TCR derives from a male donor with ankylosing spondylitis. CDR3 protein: CASSLVRGSYNEQFF. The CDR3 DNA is TGTGCCAGCAGCTTAGTGCGGGGGAGCTACAATGAGCAGTTCTTC. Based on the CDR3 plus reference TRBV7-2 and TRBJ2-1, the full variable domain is GAGVSQSPSNKVTEKGKDVELRCDPISGHTALYWYRQSLGQGLEFLIYFQGNSAPDKSGLPSDRFSAERTGGSVSTLTIQRTQQEDSAVYLCASSLVRGSYNEQFFGPGTRLTVL.